This T cell receptor beta chain emerged from a study of T cells after yellow fever vaccination. General observations from the study: Post-booster repertoires contained most primary-vaccination clones again (roughly 97% CD4, approximately 86% CD8). Clonotypes found in both CD4 and CD8 compartments made up a small share. Researchers cautioned that FACS-sorted repertoires could harbor abundant clonotypes contaminating from the bulk population.

TCRdb itself ran the 5' RACE reads through MiXCR, one entry per CDR3 protein. The profile shows hundreds of thousands of distinct CDR3 sequences, around 12% of them singletons. This clonotype showed up many times. Its antigen is not identified. The ends were cut back, 2 bases at V and 3 bases at J, with 16 bases in the middle. Germline CDR1 reads MDHEN; CDR2 reads SYDVKM. The CDR3 runs to 17 residues. The chain joins TRBV28 to TRBJ2-2, with D possibly being TRBD2 (6 bases). This specimen consisted of CD4+ T cells sorted from PBMCs, obtained 15 days after the yellow fever booster vaccination. This clonotype was obtained from a man younger than 30 who received the YFV17D yellow fever vaccine. This CDR3 reads CASSLGFAAGYTGELFF. Written as DNA, the CDR3 is TGTGCCAGCAGTTTAGGATTCGCTGCGGGGTACACCGGGGAGCTGTTTTTT.